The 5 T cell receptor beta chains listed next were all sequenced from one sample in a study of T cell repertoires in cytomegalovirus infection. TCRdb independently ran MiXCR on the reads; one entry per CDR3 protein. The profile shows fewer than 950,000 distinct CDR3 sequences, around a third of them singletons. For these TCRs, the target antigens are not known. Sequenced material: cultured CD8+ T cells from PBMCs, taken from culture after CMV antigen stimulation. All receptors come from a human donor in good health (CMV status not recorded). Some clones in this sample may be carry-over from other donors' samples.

CDR3 nucleotides: TGTGCCATCAGTGACACACGGACAGCCACGATCTACGAGCAGTACGTC. Amino acid sequence: CAISDTRTATIYEQYV. V gene TRBV10-3 combines with J gene TRBJ2-7, with D possibly being TRBD1 (6 bases). Germline assignment: CDR1 ENHRY and CDR2 SYGVKD. Between the trimmed V and J ends, which lost 3 bases and 3 bases, there was a span of 18 bases. The CDR3 is 16 residues long.

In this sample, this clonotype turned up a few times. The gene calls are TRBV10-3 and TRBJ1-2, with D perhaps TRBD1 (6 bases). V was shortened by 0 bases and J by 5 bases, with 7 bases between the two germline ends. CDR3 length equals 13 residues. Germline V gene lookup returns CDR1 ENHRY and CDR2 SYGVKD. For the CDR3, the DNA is TGTGCCATCAGTGAGTCGGACAGATATGGCTACACCTTC. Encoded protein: CAISESDRYGYTF.

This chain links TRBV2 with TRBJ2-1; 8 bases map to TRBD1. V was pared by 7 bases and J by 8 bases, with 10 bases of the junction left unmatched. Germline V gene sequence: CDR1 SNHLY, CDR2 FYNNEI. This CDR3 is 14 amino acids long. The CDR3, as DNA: TGTGCCAGCAACCCGGGACAGGTTTGGCATGAGCAGTTCTTC. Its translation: CASNPGQVWHEQFF.

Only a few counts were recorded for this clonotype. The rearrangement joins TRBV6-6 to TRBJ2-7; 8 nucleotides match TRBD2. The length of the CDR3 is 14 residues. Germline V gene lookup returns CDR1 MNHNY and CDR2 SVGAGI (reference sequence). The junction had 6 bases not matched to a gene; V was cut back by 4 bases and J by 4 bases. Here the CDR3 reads CASSSRGGMYEQYF. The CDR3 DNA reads TGTGCCAGCAGTTCCCGGGGGGGAATGTACGAGCAGTACTTC.

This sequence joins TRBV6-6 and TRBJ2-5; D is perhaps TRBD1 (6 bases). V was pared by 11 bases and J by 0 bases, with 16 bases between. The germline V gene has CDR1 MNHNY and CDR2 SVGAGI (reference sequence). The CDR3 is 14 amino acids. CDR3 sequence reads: CAAADRAYQETQYF. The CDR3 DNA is TGTGCCGCCGCGGACAGAGCGTACCAAGAGACCCAGTACTTC.